These 17 T cell receptor beta chains were all obtained from the same sample, sequenced in a study of blood T cells in healthy people across ages. Alongside a J-beta primer mix, a sample-barcoded 5' primer served in a second PCR lasting about 6 to 11 cycles. TCRdb reprocessed the 5' RACE reads with MiXCR, giving one entry per CDR3 protein. The repertoire holds more than 550,000 distinct CDR3 sequences, with about 24% as singletons. Sequencing was carried out using blood. The receptors come from an older man in good health.

The chain combines TRBV5-4 with TRBJ2-3; the D gene is possibly TRBD1 (7 bases). CDR3 size: 16 residues. Germline V gene lookup returns CDR1 SGHNT and CDR2 YYREEE (reference sequence). V was shortened by 0 bases and J by 4 bases, with 15 bases between the two germline ends. The DNA for the CDR3 is TGTGCCAGCAGCTTGGACCGGACAGGAGGGGCAGATACGCAGTATTTT. Translated: CASSLDRTGGADTQYF.

In this sample, this clonotype turned up a few times. V gene TRBV10-3 combines with J gene TRBJ2-3; no firm D call. The V gene's germline CDR1 is ENHRY and CDR2 SYGVKD. The CDR3 loop spans 16 amino acids. V was trimmed by 1 base and J by 5 bases, leaving 16 bases between them. For the CDR3, the DNA is TGTGCCATCAGTGAGTTGGGTCAGGCGATCGGAGATACGCAGTATTTT. It translates to CAISELGQAIGDTQYF.

The gene calls are TRBV20-1 and TRBJ1-5; D is possibly TRBD1 (6 bases). Trimming cost V 7 bases and J 0 bases, with 19 bases left between them. This CDR3 is built from 16 residues. In germline, CDR1 is DFQATT, CDR2 SNEGSKA (reference sequence). CDR3 loop: CSGKAGAWDSNQPQHF. Written as DNA, the CDR3 is TGCAGTGGTAAGGCGGGGGCGTGGGATAGCAATCAGCCCCAGCATTTT.

Of note for this clonotype: A much larger clone lies one base from this, so it may be a read error. The V and J genes are TRBV6-2 or TRBV6-3 and TRBJ2-1, with 8 bases identical to TRBD1. This CDR3 region has 15 residues. With 2 bases clipped from V and 2 bases from J, the junction kept 2 bases outside the gene matches. Germline V gene data show CDR1 as MNHEY and CDR2 as SVGEGT. The CDR3 sequence is CASSYRDRPYNEQFF. In DNA form, the CDR3 reads TGTGCCAGCAGTTACCGGGACAGGCCCTACAATGAGCAGTTCTTC.

Of note for this clonotype: Relative to the germline gene, one junction end is altered; a read error may explain this. The rearrangement uses TRBV11-2 and TRBJ1-1; weak D call: TRBD1 (5 bases). There are 16 residues in the CDR3. Germline V lookup: CDR1 SGHAT, CDR2 FQNNGV. CDR3 nucleotide sequence: TGTGCCAGCAGCCAGCCGGGGGGGACCCAGAACACTGAACCTTTCTTT. Translated, it gives CASSQPGGTQNTEPFF.

This clonotype was recorded many times. The chain couples TRBV24-1 to TRBJ2-2, with D possibly being TRBD2 (6 bases). There are 16 residues in the CDR3. Germline V gene lookup returns CDR1 KGHDR and CDR2 SFDVKD. Between the trimmed V and J ends, which lost 3 bases and 4 bases, there was a span of 14 bases. This CDR3 reads CATSDPLLGGTGELFF. The CDR3 DNA reads as TGTGCCACCAGTGATCCCCTGTTGGGGGGCACCGGGGAGCTGTTTTTT.

The V call is TRBV20-1, the J call TRBJ1-1; maybe TRBD1 (6 bases). V lost 5 bases, J lost 6 bases, and 19 bases lay in between. The length of the CDR3 is 14 residues. Germline CDR1 reads DFQATT; CDR2 reads SNEGSKA (reference sequence). The DNA for the CDR3 is TGCAGTGCTCACCGAGGGGGGGGTAGTGCTGAAGCTTTCTTT. Protein: CSAHRGGGSAEAFF.

This clonotype was observed many times. The chain recombines TRBV5-1 with TRBJ2-3; 9 bases agree with TRBD1. Germline V gives CDR1 SGHRS, CDR2 YFSETQ. Trimming removed 5 bases from V and 4 bases from J; junction bases left unmatched: 5. The CDR3 loop spans 14 amino acids. The CDR3 reads CASRRTGDSDTQYF. In DNA, the CDR3 is TGCGCCAGCAGACGGACAGGGGATTCAGATACGCAGTATTTT.

This clonotype was observed a few times. The V gene is TRBV7-2, the J gene TRBJ2-3; D remains ambiguous. Germline V gene lookup returns CDR1 SGHTA and CDR2 FQGNSA. V lost 5 bases and J lost 7, with 10 bases in between. The CDR3 runs 12 residues. DNA for the CDR3: TGTGCCAGCAGCCTTTCCAGAAATACGCAGTATTTT. It is translated as CASSLSRNTQYF.

The chain couples TRBV7-8 to TRBJ2-2, with TRBD1 matching 9 bases. CDR1 and CDR2 (germline): SGHVS, FQNEAQ. The length of the CDR3 is 17 residues. The V and J ends lost 5 bases and 3 bases, in that order; junction bases with no gene match: 10. CDR3 loop: CASSPRVGTGYTGELFF. The CDR3 DNA reads as TGTGCCAGCAGCCCTAGGGTAGGGACAGGGTACACCGGGGAGCTGTTTTTT.

Only a few counts were recorded for this clonotype. The chain is built from TRBV12-3 or TRBV12-4 and TRBJ1-2, with TRBD1 as a possible D gene (6 bases). Trimming stripped 6 bases from V and 6 bases from J, with 17 bases between. The CDR3 totals 14 residues. CDR3 DNA: TGTGCCAGCAGCCCTAGGGGGTTTAGGGATGGCTACACCTTC. Encoded protein: CASSPRGFRDGYTF.

The chain joins TRBV12-3 or TRBV12-4 to TRBJ2-7; 8 bases line up with TRBD1. The V and J ends lost 2 bases and 5 bases, in that order; junction bases with no gene match: 8. This CDR3 has 15 amino acids. The chain's CDR3 is CASSLRPLDRDEQYF. In DNA form, the CDR3 reads TGTGCCAGCAGTTTAAGGCCCCTGGACAGGGACGAGCAGTACTTC.

This clonotype was observed a few times. The CDR3 DNA reads TGCGCCAGCAGCTTGGGATGGGTGATGAACACTGAAGCTTTCTTT. It codes for CASSLGWVMNTEAFF. This chain links TRBV5-1 with TRBJ1-1; D is uncertain. CDR1 is SGHRS, CDR2 YFSETQ, per germline. Trimming pared 0 bases from V and 0 bases from J, leaving 9 bases between. The CDR3 is 15 residues long.

V gene TRBV18 combines with J gene TRBJ1-6; D call uncertain. Germline CDR1 reads KGHSH; CDR2 reads LQKENI. The CDR3 loop spans 17 amino acids. With 2 bases removed from V and 9 bases from J, the gap between germline ends came to 20 bases. For the CDR3, the DNA is TGTGCCAGCTCACCAATGAACCTTGGAGGGAGGGCTTCACCCCTCCACTTT. It is translated as CASSPMNLGGRASPLHF. Using reference TRBV18 and TRBJ1-6 for the parts outside the CDR3, the full variable domain is NAGVMQNPRHLVRRRGQEARLRCSPMKGHSHVYWYRQLPEEGLKFMVYLQKENIIDESGMPKERFSAEFPKEGPSILRIQQVVRGDSAAYFCASSPMNLGGRASPLHFGNGTRLTVT.

This clonotype was counted a few times. The J gene is TRBJ2-4, the V gene TRBV4-3; D gene uncertain. The CDR3 has 13 residues. With 4 bases removed from V and 5 bases from J, the gap between germline ends came to 9 bases. Germline V gives CDR1 LGHNA, CDR2 YSLEER. CDR3 in amino acids: CASSLSTENIQYF. For the CDR3, the DNA is TGCGCCAGCAGCCTCTCCACAGAAAACATTCAGTACTTC.

The chain couples TRBV7-9 to TRBJ2-7; 8 bases are shared with TRBD1. Trimming at V came to 7 bases and at J to 2 bases, leaving 4 bases not matched to a gene. The germline gives CDR1 SEHNR, CDR2 FQNEAQ (reference sequence). This CDR3 contains 13 residues. The CDR3 protein is CASTGTGAYEQYF. The CDR3 nucleotides are TGTGCCAGCACCGGGACAGGAGCCTACGAGCAGTACTTC.

This clonotype occurred a few times. The chain uses TRBV2 and TRBJ2-3; 9 nucleotides line up with TRBD1. The ends lost 10 bases at V and 5 bases at J; junction bases unmatched: 16. This CDR3 spans 16 amino acids. Germline lookup yields CDR1 SNHLY and CDR2 FYNNEI. CDR3 DNA sequence: TGTGCCATCTATCTACAGGGGGCCCGACGGGTAGATACGCAGTATTTT. Protein: CAIYLQGARRVDTQYF.